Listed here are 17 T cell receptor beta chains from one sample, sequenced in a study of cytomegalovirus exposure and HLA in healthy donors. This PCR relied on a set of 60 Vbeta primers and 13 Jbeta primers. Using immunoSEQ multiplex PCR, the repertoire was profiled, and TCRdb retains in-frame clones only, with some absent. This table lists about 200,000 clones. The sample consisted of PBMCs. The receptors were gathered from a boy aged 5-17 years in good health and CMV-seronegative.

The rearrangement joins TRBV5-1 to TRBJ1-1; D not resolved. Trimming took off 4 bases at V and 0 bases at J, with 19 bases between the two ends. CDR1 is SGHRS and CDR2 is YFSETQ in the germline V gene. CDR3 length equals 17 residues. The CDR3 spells CASSLNLYSPMNTEAFF. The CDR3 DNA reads TGCGCCAGCAGCCTTAATTTATACAGCCCCATGAACACTGAAGCTTTCTTT.

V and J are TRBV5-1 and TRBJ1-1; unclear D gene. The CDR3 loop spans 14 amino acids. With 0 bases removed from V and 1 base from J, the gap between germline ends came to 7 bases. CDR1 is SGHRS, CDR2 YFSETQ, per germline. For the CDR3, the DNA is TGCGCCAGCAGCTTGGTGGCGGCGAACACTGAAGCTTTCTTT. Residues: CASSLVAANTEAFF.

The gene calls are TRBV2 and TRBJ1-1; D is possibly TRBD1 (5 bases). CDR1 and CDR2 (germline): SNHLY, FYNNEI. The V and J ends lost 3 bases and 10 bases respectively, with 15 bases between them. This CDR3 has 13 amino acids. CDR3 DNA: TGTGCCAGCAGTGAGTGGGGGGGACCGGGAGCTTTCTTT. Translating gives CASSEWGGPGAFF.

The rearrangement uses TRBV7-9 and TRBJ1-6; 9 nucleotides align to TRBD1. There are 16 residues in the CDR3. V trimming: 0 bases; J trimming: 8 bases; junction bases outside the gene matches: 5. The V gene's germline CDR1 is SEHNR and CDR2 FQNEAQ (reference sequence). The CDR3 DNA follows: TGTGCCAGCAGCTTAGCGGGACAGGGTCGGGATTCACCCCTCCACTTT. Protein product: CASSLAGQGRDSPLHF.

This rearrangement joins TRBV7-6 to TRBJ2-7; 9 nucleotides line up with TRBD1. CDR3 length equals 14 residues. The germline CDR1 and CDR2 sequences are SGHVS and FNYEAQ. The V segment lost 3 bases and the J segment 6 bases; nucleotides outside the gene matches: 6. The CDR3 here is CASSFGTGSSEQYF. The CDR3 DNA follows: TGTGCCAGCAGCTTCGGGACAGGGTCTTCCGAGCAGTACTTC. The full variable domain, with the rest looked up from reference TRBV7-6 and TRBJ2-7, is GAGVSQSPRYKVTKRGQDVALRCDPISGHVSLYWYRQALGQGPEFLTYFNYEAQQDKSGLPNDRFSAERPEGSISTLTIQRTEQRDSAMYRCASSFGTGSSEQYFGPGTRLTVT.

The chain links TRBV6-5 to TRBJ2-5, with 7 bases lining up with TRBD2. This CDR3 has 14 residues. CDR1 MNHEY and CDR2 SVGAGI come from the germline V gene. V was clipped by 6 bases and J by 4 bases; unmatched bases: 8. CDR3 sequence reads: CASSPGGFGETQYF. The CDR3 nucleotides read TGTGCCAGCAGCCCCGGGGGGTTCGGAGAGACCCAGTACTTC.

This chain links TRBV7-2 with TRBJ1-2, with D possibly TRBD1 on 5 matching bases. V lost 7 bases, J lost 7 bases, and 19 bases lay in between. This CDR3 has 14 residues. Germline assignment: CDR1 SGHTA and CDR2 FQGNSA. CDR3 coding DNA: TGTGCCAGCATCCACTGGCGGGGAACAGGTGGCTACACCTTC. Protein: CASIHWRGTGGYTF.

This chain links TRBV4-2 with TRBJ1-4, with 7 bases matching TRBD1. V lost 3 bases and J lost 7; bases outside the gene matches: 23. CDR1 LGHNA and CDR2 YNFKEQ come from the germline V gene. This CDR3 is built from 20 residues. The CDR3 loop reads CASSHDTRQGTRSSGEKLFF. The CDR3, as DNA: TGTGCCAGCAGCCACGATACCAGACAGGGAACAAGAAGTTCGGGTGAAAAACTGTTTTTT.

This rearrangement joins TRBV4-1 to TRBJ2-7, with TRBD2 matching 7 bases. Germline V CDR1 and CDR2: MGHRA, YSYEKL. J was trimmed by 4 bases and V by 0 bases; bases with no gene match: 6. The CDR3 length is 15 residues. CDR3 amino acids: CASSQDGAGTYEQYF. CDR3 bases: TGCGCCAGCAGCCAAGATGGAGCGGGGACTTACGAGCAGTACTTC.

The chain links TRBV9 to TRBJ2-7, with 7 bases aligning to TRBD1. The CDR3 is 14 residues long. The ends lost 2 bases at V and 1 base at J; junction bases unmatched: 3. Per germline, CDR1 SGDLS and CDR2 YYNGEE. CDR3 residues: CASSVRGQSYEQYF. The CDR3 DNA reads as TGTGCCAGCAGCGTCCGGGGACAGTCCTACGAGCAGTACTTC.

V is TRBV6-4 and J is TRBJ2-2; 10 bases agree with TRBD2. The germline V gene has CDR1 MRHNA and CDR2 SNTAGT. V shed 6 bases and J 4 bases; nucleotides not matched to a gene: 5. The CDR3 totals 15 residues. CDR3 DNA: TGTGCCAGCAGCCAAAGCGGGGGGGCCACCGGGGAGCTGTTTTTT. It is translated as CASSQSGGATGELFF.

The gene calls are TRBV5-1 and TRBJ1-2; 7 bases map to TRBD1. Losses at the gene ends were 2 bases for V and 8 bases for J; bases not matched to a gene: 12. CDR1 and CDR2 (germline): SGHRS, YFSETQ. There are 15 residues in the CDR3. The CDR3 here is CASSFGGTAFSGYTF. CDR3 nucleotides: TGCGCCAGCAGCTTTGGCGGGACAGCCTTTTCGGGCTACACCTTC.

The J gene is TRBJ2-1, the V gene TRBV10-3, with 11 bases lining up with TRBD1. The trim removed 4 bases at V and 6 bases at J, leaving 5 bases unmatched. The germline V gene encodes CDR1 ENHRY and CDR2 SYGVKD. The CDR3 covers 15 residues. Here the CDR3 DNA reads TGTGCCATCAGTGGATATGGGACAGGGGGCAATGAGCAGTTCTTC. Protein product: CAISGYGTGGNEQFF.

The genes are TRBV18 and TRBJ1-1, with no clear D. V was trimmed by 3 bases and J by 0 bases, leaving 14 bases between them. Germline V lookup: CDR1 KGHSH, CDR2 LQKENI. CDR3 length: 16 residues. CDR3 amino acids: CASSPPFDTLNTEAFF. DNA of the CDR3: TGTGCCAGCTCACCCCCTTTTGACACGTTGAACACTGAAGCTTTCTTT.

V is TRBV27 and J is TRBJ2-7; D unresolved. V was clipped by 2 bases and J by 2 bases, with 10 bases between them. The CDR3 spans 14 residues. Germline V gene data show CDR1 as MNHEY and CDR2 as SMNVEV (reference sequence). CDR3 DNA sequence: TGTGCCAGCAGTTTAACGGAGAAGCCCTACGAGCAGTACTTC. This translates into CASSLTEKPYEQYF.

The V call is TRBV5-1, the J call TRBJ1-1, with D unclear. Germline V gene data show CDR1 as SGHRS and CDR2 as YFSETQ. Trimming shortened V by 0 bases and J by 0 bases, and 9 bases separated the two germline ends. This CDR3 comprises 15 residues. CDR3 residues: CASSLDRPMNTEAFF. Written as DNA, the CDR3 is TGCGCCAGCAGCTTGGACAGACCTATGAACACTGAAGCTTTCTTT.

CDR3: CASSPGGIGTDTQYF. The DNA of the CDR3 is TGTGCCAGCAGCCCCGGGGGGATCGGAACAGATACGCAGTATTTT. V and J are TRBV9 and TRBJ2-3, with 7 bases that match TRBD2. V lost 4 bases and J lost 3; bases outside the gene matches: 8. The CDR3 loop spans 15 amino acids. Germline CDR1 SGDLS, CDR2 YYNGEE.